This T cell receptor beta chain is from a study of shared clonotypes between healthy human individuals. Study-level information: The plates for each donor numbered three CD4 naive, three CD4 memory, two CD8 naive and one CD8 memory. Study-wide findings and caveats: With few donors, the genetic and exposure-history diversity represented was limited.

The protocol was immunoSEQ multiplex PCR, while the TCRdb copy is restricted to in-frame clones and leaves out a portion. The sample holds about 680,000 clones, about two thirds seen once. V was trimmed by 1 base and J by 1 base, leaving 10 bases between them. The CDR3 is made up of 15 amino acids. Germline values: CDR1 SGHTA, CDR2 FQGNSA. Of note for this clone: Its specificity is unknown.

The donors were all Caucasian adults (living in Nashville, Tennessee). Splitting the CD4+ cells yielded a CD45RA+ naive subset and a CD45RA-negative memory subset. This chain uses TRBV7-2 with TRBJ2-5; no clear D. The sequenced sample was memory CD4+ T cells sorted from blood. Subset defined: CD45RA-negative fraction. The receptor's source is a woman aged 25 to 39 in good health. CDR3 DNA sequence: TGTGCCAGCAGCTTAGTCCCAGCACTCCAAGAGACCCAGTACTTC. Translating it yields CASSLVPALQETQYF. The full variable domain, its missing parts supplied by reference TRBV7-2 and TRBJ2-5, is GAGVSQSPSNKVTEKGKDVELRCDPISGHTALYWYRQSLGQGLEFLIYFQGNSAPDKSGLPSDRFSAERTGGSVSTLTIQRTQQEDSAVYLCASSLVPALQETQYFGPGTRLLVL.